A selection of T cell receptor beta chains follows, all from one sample in a study of blood T cell repertoires in COVID-19. Assay used: immunoSEQ multiplex PCR; TCRdb lists only in-frame clones, some missing. The table has approximately 340,000 clones, approximately 88% seen once; the top ten hold approximately 10%. The sequenced sample was peripheral blood. These receptors were collected from a man aged 25-45 years with COVID-19, enrolled during active disease. The CDR3 runs from the conserved cysteine through the conserved F or W. Each record gives: CDR3 protein, CDR3 DNA, V gene, clone size, J gene, D gene, CDR3 length. D genes are given only for firm matches. Some rows have no size entry. The others give once, few or many, or a class for an expanded clone.

CDR3: CASSPITGANTIYF
DNA: TGTGCCAGCAGCCCGATCACAGGGGCGAACACCATATATTTT
V: TRBV7-9
size: -
J: TRBJ1-3
D: TRBD1
length: 14

CDR3: CASSLEGAGTEAFF
DNA: TGCGCCAGCAGCTTGGAGGGCGCGGGCACTGAAGCTTTCTTT
V: TRBV5-1
size: -
J: TRBJ1-1
D: -
length: 14

CDR3: CASSLRDNPYEQYF
DNA: TGTGCCAGCAGCTTAAGGGACAACCCCTACGAGCAGTACTTC
V: TRBV7-3
size: -
J: TRBJ2-7
D: -
length: 14

CDR3: CASSSGRGGSGYTF
DNA: TGTGCCAGCAGTTCGGGACGGGGAGGTAGTGGCTACACCTTC
V: TRBV27
size: -
J: TRBJ1-2
D: -
length: 14

CDR3: CASSLAPGSYEQYF
DNA: TGTGCCAGCAGCTTAGCTCCGGGTTCCTACGAGCAGTACTTC
V: TRBV7-2
size: -
J: TRBJ2-7
D: -
length: 14

CDR3: CASSPGTGGPDSPLHF
DNA: TGCGCCAGCAGCCCCGGGACAGGGGGCCCGGATTCACCCCTCCACTTT
V: TRBV5-1
size: -
J: TRBJ1-6
D: TRBD1
length: 16

CDR3: CASSYRGSNQPQHF
DNA: TGTGCCAGCAGTTACAGGGGAAGCAATCAGCCCCAGCATTTT
V: TRBV2
size: -
J: TRBJ1-5
D: TRBD1
length: 14

CDR3: CAWSVLGETQYF
DNA: TGTGCCTGGAGTGTACTAGGAGAGACCCAGTACTTC
V: TRBV30
size: -
J: TRBJ2-5
D: -
length: 12

CDR3: CASSSLLRDRSSYEQYF
DNA: TGTGCCAGCAGCTCTCTCCTCCGGGACAGGTCGTCCTACGAGCAGTACTTC
V: TRBV6-2/TRBV6-3
size: -
J: TRBJ2-7
D: TRBD1
length: 17

CDR3: CASSQQGGYTF
DNA: TGTGCCAGCAGCCAACAGGGGGGCTACACCTTC
V: TRBV3-1/TRBV3-2
size: once
J: TRBJ1-2
D: -
length: 11

CDR3: CASNPLRDSYGYTF
DNA: TGTGCCAGCAACCCTCTTCGAGACAGTTATGGCTACACCTTC
V: TRBV6-5
size: -
J: TRBJ1-2
D: -
length: 14

CDR3: CASSSGQVPYNEQFF
DNA: TGTGCCAGCAGTTCCGGACAGGTCCCCTACAATGAGCAGTTCTTC
V: TRBV28
size: -
J: TRBJ2-1
D: TRBD1
length: 15

CDR3: CSGVENTEAFF
DNA: TGCAGTGGAGTCGAGAACACTGAAGCTTTCTTT
V: TRBV20-1
size: -
J: TRBJ1-1
D: -
length: 11

CDR3: CASSLAGTQNSPLHF
DNA: TGTGCCAGCAGCTTAGCGGGGACTCAAAATTCACCCCTCCACTTT
V: TRBV11-1
size: once
J: TRBJ1-6
D: -
length: 15

CDR3: CATSREGPSMNTEAFF
DNA: TGTGCCACCAGCAGAGAGGGGCCCAGCATGAACACTGAAGCTTTCTTT
V: TRBV15
size: -
J: TRBJ1-1
D: -
length: 16

CDR3: CASSPLGGAGGQFF
DNA: TGTGCCAGCAGTCCGCTTGGCGGGGCCGGGGGGCAGTTCTTC
V: TRBV7-2
size: -
J: TRBJ2-1
D: -
length: 14

CDR3: CASSPLDRGPGGYTF
DNA: TGTGCCAGCAGCCCCCTAGACAGGGGGCCCGGGGGCTACACCTTC
V: TRBV5-6
size: once
J: TRBJ1-2
D: TRBD1
length: 15

CDR3: CASRYEGHGDNEQFF
DNA: TGTGCCAGCAGATACGAGGGCCATGGAGACAATGAGCAGTTCTTC
V: TRBV3-1/TRBV3-2
size: -
J: TRBJ2-1
D: -
length: 15

CDR3: CASSQDRQSGLARDTQYF
DNA: TGTGCCAGCAGCCAAGATCGTCAATCTGGTCTAGCCAGAGATACGCAGTATTTT
V: TRBV4-2
size: -
J: TRBJ2-3
D: -
length: 18

CDR3: CASSPGRARNTEAFF
DNA: TGTGCCAGCTCCCCTGGGAGGGCGAGGAACACTGAAGCTTTCTTT
V: TRBV18
size: -
J: TRBJ1-1
D: -
length: 15

CDR3: CASSQDPTGVPYGYTF
DNA: TGCGCCAGCAGCCAAGATCCAACAGGGGTCCCTTATGGCTACACCTTC
V: TRBV4-1
size: -
J: TRBJ1-2
D: TRBD1
length: 16

CDR3: CASNPSGTPNYGYTF
DNA: TGTGCCAGCAATCCCTCCGGGACACCTAACTATGGCTACACCTTC
V: TRBV6-5
size: -
J: TRBJ1-2
D: -
length: 15

CDR3: CASSVGSGGYGYTF
DNA: TGTGCCAGCAGCGTAGGGTCCGGGGGCTATGGCTACACCTTC
V: TRBV9
size: once
J: TRBJ1-2
D: -
length: 14

CDR3: CASSMDSAYTEAFF
DNA: TGTGCCAGTAGTATGGACAGTGCCTACACTGAAGCTTTCTTT
V: TRBV19
size: -
J: TRBJ1-1
D: -
length: 14